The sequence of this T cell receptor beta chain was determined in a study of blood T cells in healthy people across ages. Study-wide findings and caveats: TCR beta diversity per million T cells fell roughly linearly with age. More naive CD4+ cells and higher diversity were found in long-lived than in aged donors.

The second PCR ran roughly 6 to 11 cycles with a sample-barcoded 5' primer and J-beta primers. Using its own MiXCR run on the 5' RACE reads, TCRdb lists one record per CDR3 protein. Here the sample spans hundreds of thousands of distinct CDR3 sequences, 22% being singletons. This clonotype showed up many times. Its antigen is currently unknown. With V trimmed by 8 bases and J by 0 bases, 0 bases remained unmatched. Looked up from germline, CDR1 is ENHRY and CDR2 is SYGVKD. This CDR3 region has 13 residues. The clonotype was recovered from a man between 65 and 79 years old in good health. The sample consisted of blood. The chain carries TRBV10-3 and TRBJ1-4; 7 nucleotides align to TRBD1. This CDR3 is CAIGTATNEKLFF. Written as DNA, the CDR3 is TGTGCCATCGGGACAGCAACTAATGAAAAACTGTTTTTT.